Each of the 30 T cell receptor beta chains below was sequenced from the same sample in a study of blood T cell repertoires in COVID-19. The assay was immunoSEQ multiplex PCR, and TCRdb's table has in-frame clones only and misses some. The sample contains 100,000 to 150,000 clones, around four fifths of which appear only once. Input material: peripheral blood. Receptor source: a man of 80 years or more with active or convalescent COVID-19.

The rearrangement joins TRBV14 to TRBJ1-1, with 8 bases lining up with TRBD1. Looked up from germline, CDR1 is SGHDN and CDR2 is FVKESK. The CDR3 runs 11 residues. With V trimmed by 5 bases and J by 10 bases, 3 bases remained unmatched. The CDR3 coding sequence is TGTGCCAGCAGCTCCAGGGGGCGAGCTTTCTTT. Its translation is CASSSRGRAFF.

This clone was counted ten times or more. This sequence joins TRBV5-8 and TRBJ2-3; TRBD1 is a possible D gene (5 bases). V was clipped by 0 bases and J by 1 base, with 9 bases between them. This CDR3 has 15 amino acids. Germline values: CDR1 SGHTS, CDR2 YDEGEE. CDR3 residues: CASSLGGWGTDTQYF. The CDR3 region has the DNA TGTGCCAGCAGCTTGGGGGGCTGGGGCACAGATACGCAGTATTTT.

V usage is TRBV4-1 and J usage is TRBJ2-3; 14 bases are shared with TRBD2. The CDR3 covers 15 residues. Germline V gene sequence: CDR1 MGHRA, CDR2 YSYEKL. The V gene end was trimmed by 6 bases and the J gene end by 5 bases; junction bases not matched to a gene: 4. The CDR3 DNA follows: TGCGCCAGCAGACCCGGGACTAGCGGGAGAGATACGCAGTATTTT. Translating it yields CASRPGTSGRDTQYF.

This chain links TRBV25-1 with TRBJ1-4, with 7 positions matching TRBD1. The CDR3 length is 16 residues. Per germline, CDR1 MGHDK and CDR2 SYGVNS. V lost 3 bases, J lost 7 bases, and 11 bases stayed unmatched. The CDR3 bases are TGTGCCAGCAGTGACCCCGGGGACAGCGGTGGTGAAAAACTGTTTTTT. It yields the protein CASSDPGDSGGEKLFF.

The chain recombines TRBV6-5 with TRBJ1-6, with TRBD1 matching over 7 bases. The CDR3 is 13 amino acids. Germline V gene lookup returns CDR1 MNHEY and CDR2 SVGAGI. Trimming at V came to 11 bases and at J to 9 bases, leaving 10 bases not matched to a gene. In DNA, the CDR3 is TGTGCCCGCGGACAGGATATCACTTCACCCCTCCACTTT. Residues: CARGQDITSPLHF.

The chain joins TRBV9 to TRBJ2-1; 11 positions match TRBD2. The germline gives CDR1 SGDLS, CDR2 YYNGEE. V shed 4 bases, J shed 5 bases, and the junction held 14 bases outside the gene matches. CDR3 length equals 18 residues. This CDR3 is CASSPRGARSGGDNEQFF. CDR3 coding DNA: TGTGCCAGCAGCCCCCGTGGTGCTCGTAGCGGGGGGGACAATGAGCAGTTCTTC.

The chain joins TRBV24-1 to TRBJ2-1; weak D call: TRBD2 (5 bases). V was shortened by 3 bases and J by 10 bases, with 9 bases between the two germline ends. The CDR3 runs to 12 residues. Looked up from germline, CDR1 is KGHDR and CDR2 is SFDVKD. CDR3: CATSDVASEQFF. Written as DNA, the CDR3 is TGTGCCACCAGTGATGTCGCTAGCGAGCAGTTCTTC.

The rearrangement uses TRBV7-9 and TRBJ1-4; 8 bases are a match to TRBD1. The CDR3 spans 14 residues. Unmatched junction bases numbered 2, after V lost 5 bases and J lost 3 bases. The germline V gene encodes CDR1 SEHNR and CDR2 FQNEAQ (reference sequence). The CDR3 is CASSKGQANEKLFF. The CDR3 nucleotides read TGTGCCAGCAGCAAGGGACAGGCTAATGAAAAACTGTTTTTT.

This clone came up a few times. One end of the junction varies from germline; a read error may be responsible. This chain joins TRBV7-7 and TRBJ2-5, with D tentatively TRBD1 (6 bases). The CDR3 spans 15 residues. Germline assignment: CDR1 SSHAT and CDR2 FNYEAQ (reference sequence). DNA of the CDR3: TGTGCTAGCAGCCTCTGGACAGATCTTGGAGAGACCCAGTACTTC. Its translation: CASSLWTDLGETQYF.

The chain uses TRBV9 and TRBJ2-3; no firm D call. V shed 6 bases and J shed 2 bases, with 16 bases lying between them. CDR3 size: 15 residues. CDR1 and CDR2 (germline): SGDLS, YYNGEE. The CDR3 sequence is CASTPNSLFTDTQYF. CDR3 sequence (DNA): TGTGCCAGCACCCCTAATTCCCTCTTCACAGATACGCAGTATTTT.

V is TRBV2 and J is TRBJ1-6, with a weak D call TRBD1 (5 bases). The length of the CDR3 is 14 residues. The V gene lost 3 bases and the J gene lost 10 bases, with 13 bases spanning the gap. Germline CDR1 SNHLY, CDR2 FYNNEI. CDR3 DNA: TGTGCCAGCAGTGAGGAGGGGAGAGGATCACCCCTCCACTTT. This sequence encodes CASSEEGRGSPLHF.

The chain combines TRBV19 with TRBJ2-7; 9 bases are a match to TRBD1. This CDR3 is 15 amino acids long. CDR1 and CDR2 (germline): LNHDA, SQIVND (reference sequence). The V and J ends lost 6 bases and 6 bases, in that order; junction bases with no gene match: 12. CDR3 sequence reads: CASRKVGTGPLEQYF. CDR3 coding DNA: TGTGCCAGTAGAAAGGTTGGGACAGGGCCTCTCGAGCAGTACTTC.

This rearrangement joins TRBV5-1 to TRBJ2-3; D is perhaps TRBD2 (5 bases). V was cut by 0 bases and J by 0 bases, with 8 bases left in between. CDR3 length equals 15 residues. Germline values: CDR1 SGHRS, CDR2 YFSETQ. The CDR3: CASSLVPGSTDTQYF. Here the CDR3 DNA reads TGCGCCAGCAGCTTGGTCCCGGGGAGCACAGATACGCAGTATTTT.

The J gene is TRBJ2-2, the V gene TRBV7-9; tentatively, D is TRBD2 (6 bases). The V gene's germline CDR1 is SEHNR and CDR2 FQNEAQ (reference sequence). V was trimmed by 7 bases and J by 6 bases, leaving 15 bases between them. CDR3 size: 14 residues. CDR3 bases: TGTGCCAGCACCCAAGGGAGCGGGCCCGGGGAGCTGTTTTTT. Translated: CASTQGSGPGELFF.

V gene TRBV5-1 combines with J gene TRBJ2-5; tentative D call: TRBD1 (6 bases). V dropped 0 bases and J dropped 4 bases, with 16 bases sitting between them. The CDR3 sequence is 16 residues long. Per germline, CDR1 SGHRS and CDR2 YFSETQ. CDR3 nucleotide sequence: TGCGCCAGCAGCTTGGGGGGGTACAGGGTTGGAGAGACCCAGTACTTC. Protein: CASSLGGYRVGETQYF.

The chain recombines TRBV19 with TRBJ1-4; 8 positions agree with TRBD1. The germline V gene encodes CDR1 LNHDA and CDR2 SQIVND (reference sequence). The CDR3 spans 18 residues. V was pared by 6 bases and J by 5 bases, with 17 bases of the junction left unmatched. The CDR3, as DNA: TGTGCCAGTAGCCCAGGGGGCTACCCGGTACCAGGGAATGAAAAACTGTTTTTT. It encodes CASSPGGYPVPGNEKLFF.

The chain links TRBV5-1 to TRBJ1-3; no clear D gene. Looked up from germline, CDR1 is SGHRS and CDR2 is YFSETQ. CDR3 size: 15 residues. With 5 bases removed from V and 0 bases from J, the gap between germline ends came to 12 bases. The DNA of the CDR3 is TGCGCCAGCAGAACACAGCCTGACTCTGGAAACACCATATATTTT. Residues: CASRTQPDSGNTIYF. Full variable domain (rest looked up from reference TRBV5-1 and TRBJ1-3): KAGVTQTPRYLIKTRGQQVTLSCSPISGHRSVSWYQQTPGQGLQFLFEYFSETQRNKGNFPGRFSGRQFSNSRSEMNVSTLELGDSALYLCASRTQPDSGNTIYFGEGSWLTVV.

This chain joins TRBV19 and TRBJ2-7; 13 bases line up with TRBD2. Looked up from germline, CDR1 is LNHDA and CDR2 is SQIVND (reference sequence). The CDR3 length is 18 residues. Germline trimming cut 6 bases from V and 0 bases from J; bases unmatched to any gene: 11. The CDR3 DNA reads TGTGCCAGTAGCCGGACTAGCGGGGGTTATCTCCTCTCCTACGAGCAGTACTTC. It specifies CASSRTSGGYLLSYEQYF.

The chain couples TRBV7-3 to TRBJ1-6; possibly TRBD1 for D (6 bases). The CDR3 loop spans 14 amino acids. In germline, CDR1 is SGHTA, CDR2 FQGTGA. Trimming cost V 4 bases and J 9 bases, with 13 bases left between them. In DNA, the CDR3 is TGTGCCAGCAGCTCCGACAGGACGGGTTCACCCCTCCACTTT. Protein product: CASSSDRTGSPLHF. The entire variable domain, with the rest obtained from reference TRBV7-3 and TRBJ1-6, is as follows: GAGVSQTPSNKVTEKGKYVELRCDPISGHTALYWYRQSLGQGPEFLIYFQGTGAADDSGLPNDRFFAVRPEGSVSTLKIQRTERGDSAVYLCASSSDRTGSPLHFGNGTRLTVT.

Comments on this clone: This sample also contains other DNA sequences that code for the same CDR3. This sequence joins TRBV4-1 and TRBJ1-2; tentatively, D is TRBD1 (6 bases). The germline gives CDR1 MGHRA, CDR2 YSYEKL. The V gene lost 4 bases and the J gene lost 2 bases, with 14 bases spanning the gap. This CDR3 has 15 amino acids. The CDR3: CASSPGPGANYGYTF. The CDR3 nucleotides read TGCGCCAGCAGCCCTGGACCAGGGGCCAACTATGGCTACACCTTC.

This chain joins TRBV5-5 and TRBJ2-5; 10 bases are a match to TRBD1. Germline trimming cut 3 bases from V and 5 bases from J; bases unmatched to any gene: 10. Germline lookup yields CDR1 SGHKS and CDR2 YYEKEE (reference sequence). This CDR3 region has 16 residues. Written as DNA, the CDR3 is TGTGCCAGCAGCTGGAGGACAGGGGGAAAGGGCGAGACCCAGTACTTC. This encodes CASSWRTGGKGETQYF.

On this clone: Sequence at one end of the junction differs from germline and may be a read error. The chain recombines TRBV5-6 with TRBJ2-5; TRBD2 aligns across 11 bases. Germline CDR1 SGHDT, CDR2 YYEEEE. CDR3 size: 13 residues. CDR3 sequence reads: CASSFSSGGTADF. In DNA form, the CDR3 reads TGTGCCAGCAGCTTCTCTAGCGGGGGGACCGCGGACTTC.

This clone was observed a handful of times. The CDR3 loop is CASSLGLAGGHSETQYF. The CDR3 DNA follows: TGTGCCAGCAGCTTAGGGCTAGCGGGGGGGCATTCAGAGACCCAGTACTTC. This chain connects TRBV7-6 to TRBJ2-5, with TRBD2 matching over 12 bases. This CDR3 contains 17 residues. CDR1 is SGHVS and CDR2 is FNYEAQ in the germline V gene. Trimming at V came to 1 base and at J to 4 bases, leaving 7 bases not matched to a gene.

The chain recombines TRBV29-1 with TRBJ2-3; D gene uncertain. CDR1 SQVTM and CDR2 ANQGSEA come from the germline V gene. Trimming cost V 2 bases and J 4 bases, with 10 bases left between them. The CDR3 consists of 13 residues. CDR3: CSVESVAPDTQYF. The CDR3 DNA reads as TGCAGCGTTGAATCGGTAGCCCCAGATACGCAGTATTTT.

The chain couples TRBV5-6 to TRBJ1-6; 7 bases are shared with TRBD1. With 4 bases clipped from V and 4 bases from J, the junction kept 8 bases outside the gene matches. CDR3 length equals 16 residues. CDR1 is SGHDT and CDR2 is YYEEEE in the germline V gene. The DNA of the CDR3 is TGTGCCAGCAGCCGAAATCCACAGGGGTATAATTCACCCCTCCACTTT. Protein sequence: CASSRNPQGYNSPLHF.

The chain links TRBV2 to TRBJ1-5; D gene unclear. Per germline, CDR1 SNHLY and CDR2 FYNNEI. The CDR3 runs to 15 residues. Trimming took off 2 bases at V and 7 bases at J, with 15 bases between the two ends. The CDR3 DNA reads TGTGCCAGCAGTGAACGGACTGCCTCGGGACAGCCCCAGCATTTT. Protein product: CASSERTASGQPQHF.

V and J are TRBV4-3 and TRBJ1-1; D is undetermined. Deletions cut 0 bases from V and 2 bases from J, with 7 bases between. CDR3 size: 14 residues. From germline, CDR1 is LGHNA and CDR2 YSLEER. CDR3 sequence (DNA): TGCGCCAGCAGCCAAGACAGGTCCAACACTGAAGCTTTCTTT. Amino acids: CASSQDRSNTEAFF.

The chain recombines TRBV7-8 with TRBJ1-1; TRBD1 matches at 7 bases. CDR1 and CDR2 (germline): SGHVS, FQNEAQ. J gave up 2 bases and V 5 bases, and 14 bases lay outside the gene matches. There are 17 residues in the CDR3. CDR3 nucleotides: TGTGCCAGCAGCCCAAAGAAGCCGGGACAGATAAACACTGAAGCTTTCTTT. As protein: CASSPKKPGQINTEAFF.

This clone was observed a few times. The chain combines TRBV13 with TRBJ1-2, with 9 bases matching TRBD1. The length of the CDR3 is 14 residues. Germline loops: CDR1 PRHDT, CDR2 FYEKMQ (reference sequence). The V and J ends lost 3 bases and 1 base, in that order; junction bases with no gene match: 0. This CDR3 is CASSLTGGNYGYTF. The CDR3, as DNA: TGTGCCAGCAGCTTGACAGGGGGTAACTATGGCTACACCTTC.

The chain links TRBV5-1 to TRBJ2-5; 8 positions match TRBD2. J gave up 5 bases and V 1 base, and 4 bases lay outside the gene matches. Germline V gives CDR1 SGHRS, CDR2 YFSETQ. This CDR3 is 14 amino acids long. CDR3 nucleotide sequence: TGCGCCAGCAGCTTGAGCTCTAGCGGGGAGACCCAGTACTTC. Its translation is CASSLSSSGETQYF.